This T cell receptor beta chain was sequenced in a study of T cells in Graves' hyperthyroidism and ophthalmopathy. This clonotype was recorded a few times. What it binds is not known. The source material, RNA transcripts, was used to amplify TCR beta CDR3 regions. The HTBI primer set served for first-round RT-PCR of the TCR CDR3. From the multiplex PCR reads, TCRdb called clonotypes with MiXCR, one entry per CDR3 protein. Altogether roughly 530,000 distinct CDR3 sequences are present, 15% to 20% being singletons, with the ten largest covering roughly a sixth. Overall study results and limits: Ophthalmopathy got predicted by the model a median roughly 6.1 months before its onset. Most thyroid clonotypes that were expanded above 0.001 also turned up in blood.

Specimen: blood. This receptor was obtained from a woman under 30 with Graves' ophthalmopathy.

CDR3 amino acids: CASTRTELVYGYTF. The CDR3 DNA follows: TGTGCCAGCACCAGGACAGAACTTGTCTATGGCTACACCTTC. This rearrangement joins TRBV28 to TRBJ1-2; D might be TRBD1 (6 bases). The CDR3 sequence is 14 residues long. The V gene lost 7 bases and the J gene lost 4 bases, with 16 bases spanning the gap. Germline CDR1 MDHEN, CDR2 SYDVKM.